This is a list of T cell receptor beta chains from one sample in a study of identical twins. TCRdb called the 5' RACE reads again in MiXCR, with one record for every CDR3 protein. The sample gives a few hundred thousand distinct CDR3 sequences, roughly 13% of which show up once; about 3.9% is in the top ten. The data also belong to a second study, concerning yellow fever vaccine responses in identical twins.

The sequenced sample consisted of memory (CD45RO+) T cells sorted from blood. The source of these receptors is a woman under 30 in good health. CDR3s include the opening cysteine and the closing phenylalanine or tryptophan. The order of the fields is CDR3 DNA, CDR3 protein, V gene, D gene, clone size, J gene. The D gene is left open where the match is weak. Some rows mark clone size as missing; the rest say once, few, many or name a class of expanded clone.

CDR3nt: TGTGCCAGTAGTATAGGGAACAGCCAGAATCAGCCCCAGCATTTT; CDR3aa: CASSIGNSQNQPQHF; v_gene: TRBV19; d_gene: .; abundance: few; j_gene: TRBJ1-5
CDR3nt: TGTGCCAGCAGCTTGAGGGATCAGCCCCAGCATTTT; CDR3aa: CASSLRDQPQHF; v_gene: TRBV5-6; d_gene: .; abundance: few; j_gene: TRBJ1-5
CDR3nt: TGTGCCGACCTTCGGCAGGTCGCTGAAGCTTTCTTT; CDR3aa: CADLRQVAEAFF; v_gene: TRBV25-1; d_gene: .; abundance: few; j_gene: TRBJ1-1
CDR3nt: TGTGCCACCAGCATTAGCGGGGGGGAAACCGGGGAGCTGTTTTTT; CDR3aa: CATSISGGETGELFF; v_gene: TRBV15; d_gene: TRBD2; abundance: few; j_gene: TRBJ2-2
CDR3nt: TGCAGTGCTACCCCCGGGACAGGAGGCTCCTACAATGAGCAGTTCTTC; CDR3aa: CSATPGTGGSYNEQFF; v_gene: TRBV20-1; d_gene: TRBD1; abundance: .; j_gene: TRBJ2-1
CDR3nt: TGTGCCAGCAGCCAAGGACGGGATAATTCACCCCTCCACTTT; CDR3aa: CASSQGRDNSPLHF; v_gene: TRBV4-2; d_gene: .; abundance: many; j_gene: TRBJ1-6
CDR3nt: TGTGCCAGCAGTATGAGCTCCTATAATTCACCCCTCCACTTT; CDR3aa: CASSMSSYNSPLHF; v_gene: TRBV2; d_gene: .; abundance: few; j_gene: TRBJ1-6
CDR3nt: TGTGCCAGCAGCCCGGGACGGACGAACACCGGGGAGCTGTTTTTT; CDR3aa: CASSPGRTNTGELFF; v_gene: TRBV14; d_gene: .; abundance: few; j_gene: TRBJ2-2
CDR3nt: TGCGCCAGCACCCCGGGACAGGGGATCTATGGCGATACGCAGTATTTT; CDR3aa: CASTPGQGIYGDTQYF; v_gene: TRBV5-1; d_gene: TRBD1; abundance: many; j_gene: TRBJ2-3
CDR3nt: TGCGCCAGCAGATCCGGACTAGCGGGAGCAGTCAATGAGCAGTTCTTC; CDR3aa: CASRSGLAGAVNEQFF; v_gene: TRBV5-1; d_gene: TRBD2; abundance: few; j_gene: TRBJ2-1
CDR3nt: TGTGCCAGCAGTGAGCCGGGACAGGGGAACACTGAAGCTTTCTTT; CDR3aa: CASSEPGQGNTEAFF; v_gene: TRBV6-1; d_gene: TRBD1; abundance: few; j_gene: TRBJ1-1
CDR3nt: TGTGCCAGCGGAGAAACAGGGGGCAATCAGCCCCAGCATTTT; CDR3aa: CASGETGGNQPQHF; v_gene: TRBV12-3/TRBV12-4; d_gene: TRBD1; abundance: many; j_gene: TRBJ1-5
CDR3nt: TGTGCCAGCAGCCCCACCGACAGCTCGATACCCTACGAGCAGTACTTC; CDR3aa: CASSPTDSSIPYEQYF; v_gene: TRBV4-2; d_gene: .; abundance: .; j_gene: TRBJ2-7
CDR3nt: TGCGCCAGCAGCCAAGATGATGGTGGTTTCTCCTACGAGCAGTACTTC; CDR3aa: CASSQDDGGFSYEQYF; v_gene: TRBV4-1; d_gene: .; abundance: few; j_gene: TRBJ2-7